The clone carrying this T cell receptor beta chain was counted many times. Its matching antigen is unknown. This CDR3 has 16 residues. V was clipped by 6 bases and J by 0 bases, with 17 bases between them. Germline V gene sequence: CDR1 MDHEN, CDR2 SYDVKM. The record originates from a study of T cells in Graves' hyperthyroidism and ophthalmopathy. Study-level points and caveats: In blood, most of the thyroid clonotypes expanded above 0.001 were also present. The model anticipated ophthalmopathy a median about six months pre-onset.

Criteria for exclusion of patients were uncontrolled infection, other autoimmune disease, pregnancy or lactation. Orbital computed tomography, thyroid ultrasound, serum thyroxine and TRAb, and clinical symptoms together informed the diagnoses. Regions amplified from RNA transcripts were the TCR beta CDR3 regions. Carried out on the TCR CDR3, a first-round RT-PCR used the HTBI primer set. One entry per CDR3 protein, called by TCRdb with MiXCR from the multiplex PCR reads. The sample shows about 300,000 distinct CDR3 sequences, roughly 20% of them seen only once. The rearrangement links TRBV28 to TRBJ1-1, with D perhaps matching TRBD1 (5 bases). The sequence came from a man in his fifties or sixties with Graves' ophthalmopathy. The sequencing input was blood. This chain's CDR3 is CASRPVREGMNTEAFF. The CDR3 region has the DNA TGTGCCAGCAGACCCGTCAGGGAGGGGATGAACACTGAAGCTTTCTTT.